This T cell receptor (beta chain) was recorded in a study of early T cells in non-severe SARS-CoV-2 infection. Researchers tagged individual cDNA molecules with unique molecular identifiers. One entry per CDR3 protein results from TCRdb running MiXCR on the 5' RACE reads. The sample has under 45,000 distinct CDR3 sequences, about a tenth seen once. Study conclusions and caveats: Database matching using VDJdb favored anti-spike CD8 responses, with private and CD4 specificities left missing.

The CDR3 loop spans 17 amino acids. V was clipped by 3 bases and J by 9 bases, with 21 bases between them. The germline gives CDR1 MNHEY, CDR2 SMNVEV (reference sequence). This clonotype was seen only a few times. Its antigen is still unknown. This TCR derives from an adult who was a healthcare worker with PCR-confirmed SARS-CoV-2 infection or an uninfected control (not recorded which). The sample comprised whole blood. The chain uses TRBV27 and TRBJ1-6; unclear D gene. The CDR3 nucleotides are TGTGCCAGCAGTTTCAGAATTCGTCTCGCAATGGGTTCACCCCTCCACTTT. It specifies CASSFRIRLAMGSPLHF.